This entry describes one T cell receptor (beta chain). Its antigen is undetermined. This entry is derived from a study of regulatory T cells in long-lasting Graves disease. Notes on the study in general: Patients with persistent Graves' had lower TCR diversity than newly diagnosed patients.

Described time point: newly diagnosed GD, antithyroid drugs for less than 3 months. Researchers made the TCR library from RNA that was extracted from PBMCs. CDR3-region Arm-PCR and iRepertoire HTBI primers produced the TCR beta libraries. Per the original data handling: Identification yielded 62 TRBV and approximately 13 TRBJ segments across samples. TCRdb ran MiXCR on the multiplex PCR reads and lists one entry per CDR3 protein. The V and J calls reflect TCRdb's pipeline rather than the authors' work. The data contain 500,000 or so distinct CDR3 sequences, about 16% of them singletons. These data also formed part of another study, on T cells in Graves' hyperthyroidism and ophthalmopathy. Per that paper: Peripheral blood also featured most of the thyroid clonotypes expanded above 0.001. Model-based prediction identified ophthalmopathy a median around 6.7 months prior to its onset.

Sequencing was performed on peripheral blood mononuclear cells (PBMCs), taken at new diagnosis, from a patient treated with antithyroid drugs. The TCR originated in a woman aged 35-65 years with Graves disease.

Here the CDR3 reads CASPSYNEQFF. CDR3 coding DNA: TGTGCCAGCCCTAGTTACAATGAGCAGTTCTTC. The rearrangement uses TRBV6-1 and TRBJ2-1; D remains ambiguous. CDR1 and CDR2 (germline): MNHNS, SASEGT. The V gene lost 8 bases and the J gene lost 4 bases, with 6 bases spanning the gap. CDR3 size: 11 residues.